Presented here are 16 T cell receptor beta chains from one specimen sequenced in a study of early T cells in non-severe SARS-CoV-2 infection. TCRdb re-analysed the 5' RACE reads in MiXCR, keeping a single row per CDR3 protein. This sample yields 30,000 or so distinct CDR3 sequences, of which more than 3.5% are seen a single time; under 6.5% belongs to the top ten. The sample was whole blood. The receptors stem from an adult who was a healthcare worker with PCR-confirmed SARS-CoV-2 infection or an uninfected control (not recorded which).

The sample holds many counts of this clonotype. The CDR3 DNA sequence: TGTGCCAGCAGCGGCGGTGGTAGCGGGGGGCCCATATACAATGAGCAGTTCTTC. It yields the protein CASSGGGSGGPIYNEQFF. The chain employs TRBV9 and TRBJ2-1; 10 positions match TRBD2. The CDR3 runs 18 residues. Germline loops: CDR1 SGDLS, CDR2 YYNGEE. Losses at the gene ends were 3 bases for V and 4 bases for J; bases not matched to a gene: 13.

This clonotype was seen a few times. This rearrangement joins TRBV30 to TRBJ2-1; possible D gene TRBD2, 6 bases. V was clipped by 5 bases and J by 12 bases, with 14 bases between them. The CDR3 is 11 amino acids. CDR1 is GTSNPN and CDR2 is SVGIG in the germline V gene (reference sequence). The CDR3 nucleotides are TGTGCCTGGGAACGGGAGCTAGGGCAGTTCTTC. It yields the protein CAWERELGQFF.

In its sample, this clonotype was seen many times. V gene TRBV12-3 or TRBV12-4 combines with J gene TRBJ2-1; maybe TRBD2 (5 bases). The CDR3 sequence is 12 residues long. Trimming pared 7 bases from V and 8 bases from J, leaving 12 bases between. The CDR3 DNA reads as TGTGCCAGCAACCCGGCGGGCTATGAGCAGTTCTTC. It specifies CASNPAGYEQFF.

This clonotype was found many times. This chain links TRBV5-1 with TRBJ2-2; D not resolved. Germline V gene sequence: CDR1 SGHRS, CDR2 YFSETQ. V lost 0 bases and J lost 0, with 18 bases in between. There are 19 residues in the CDR3. This CDR3 is CASSLAGGRGPANTGELFF. Written as DNA, the CDR3 is TGCGCCAGCAGCTTGGCCGGCGGCAGAGGCCCCGCGAACACCGGGGAGCTGTTTTTT.

In this sample, this clonotype turned up many times. The chain has TRBV10-3 and TRBJ2-1; D might be TRBD2 (6 bases). The germline gives CDR1 ENHRY, CDR2 SYGVKD. Trimming shortened V by 11 bases and J by 7 bases, and 15 bases separated the two germline ends. This CDR3 is built from 12 residues. CDR3: CASRETLNEQFF. DNA for the CDR3: TGTGCCTCCCGGGAGACATTAAATGAGCAGTTCTTC.

The chain links TRBV19 to TRBJ2-5; TRBD2 aligns across 11 bases. Trimming removed 3 bases from V and 7 bases from J; junction bases left unmatched: 7. CDR3 length: 15 residues. Germline lookup yields CDR1 LNHDA and CDR2 SQIVND (reference sequence). DNA of the CDR3: TGTGCCAGTAGTATCGACTCCGGGACTAGCGGGACCCAGTACTTC. Its translation: CASSIDSGTSGTQYF. Based on the CDR3 plus reference TRBV19 and TRBJ2-5, the full variable domain is DGGITQSPKYLFRKEGQNVTLSCEQNLNHDAMYWYRQDPGQGLRLIYYSQIVNDFQKGDIAEGYSVSREKKESFPLTVTSAQKNPTAFYLCASSIDSGTSGTQYFGPGTRLLVL.

This chain uses TRBV5-5 with TRBJ1-4; maybe TRBD1 (5 bases). Germline loops: CDR1 SGHKS, CDR2 YYEKEE (reference sequence). The V and J ends lost 0 bases and 5 bases respectively, with 5 bases between them. The CDR3 contains 13 residues. Here the CDR3 reads CASSLGQNEKLFF. In DNA, the CDR3 is TGTGCCAGCAGCTTGGGACAGAATGAAAAACTGTTTTTT. Filled out from reference TRBV5-5 and TRBJ1-4, the complete variable domain reads DAGVTQSPTHLIKTRGQQVTLRCSPISGHKSVSWYQQVLGQGPQFIFQYYEKEERGRGNFPDRFSARQFPNYSSELNVNALLLGDSALYLCASSLGQNEKLFFGSGTQLSVL.

There are many counts of this clonotype. This sequence joins TRBV20-1 and TRBJ1-6; no definite D call. The CDR3 covers 15 residues. Trimming left V 2 bases short and J 0 bases short, with 8 bases between. CDR1 is DFQATT, CDR2 SNEGSKA, per germline (reference sequence). This chain's CDR3 is CSARQTPSYNSPLHF. CDR3 sequence (DNA): TGCAGTGCTAGACAAACCCCCTCCTATAATTCACCCCTCCACTTT.

Many counts were recorded for this clonotype. This sequence joins TRBV2 and TRBJ1-1; D gene ambiguous. This CDR3 is built from 13 residues. Germline CDR1 is SNHLY and CDR2 is FYNNEI. V lost 7 bases to trimming and J lost 2 bases, with 11 bases between them. For the CDR3, the DNA is TGTGCCAGCATCGTCGGGGAAAACACTGAAGCTTTCTTT. The encoded protein is CASIVGENTEAFF.

The sample holds a few counts of this clonotype. The chain uses TRBV20-1 and TRBJ2-3, with 10 nucleotides matching TRBD1. Germline V gene data show CDR1 as DFQATT and CDR2 as SNEGSKA (reference sequence). The CDR3 is 14 amino acids. Trimming took 3 bases from V and 4 from J; bases not matched to a gene: 4. Here the CDR3 reads CSARPGQGPDTQYF. The DNA of the CDR3 is TGCAGTGCTAGGCCGGGACAGGGGCCAGATACGCAGTATTTT.

The sample holds many counts of this clonotype. The V call is TRBV4-3, the J call TRBJ2-7, with TRBD1 matching over 9 bases. The J segment lost 3 bases and the V segment lost 1 base, leaving 4 bases of the junction unmatched. The germline gives CDR1 LGHNA, CDR2 YSLEER. The CDR3 sequence is 15 residues long. In DNA, the CDR3 is TGCGCCAGCAGCCAAGTTGGGACAGGGTACTACGAGCAGTACTTC. It encodes CASSQVGTGYYEQYF.

The rearrangement joins TRBV6-2 or TRBV6-3 to TRBJ2-7; D call uncertain. The CDR3 has 14 amino acids. Deletions cut 0 bases from V and 5 bases from J, with 11 bases between. Germline loops: CDR1 MNHEY, CDR2 SVGEGT. CDR3 sequence: CASSYSTLHHEQYF. The CDR3 coding sequence is TGTGCCAGCAGTTACTCGACGCTTCACCACGAGCAGTACTTC.

In its sample, this clonotype was seen many times. An end of the junction does not agree with germline; a read error may underlie this. J is TRBJ2-1 and V is TRBV9; 9 bases match TRBD2. In germline, CDR1 is SGDLS, CDR2 YYNGEE. This CDR3 contains 16 residues. CDR3 protein: CAGSLTVAGEGNEQFF. As DNA, the CDR3 is TGTGCCGGCAGCTTGACGGTAGCGGGAGAGGGAAATGAGCAGTTCTTC.

This clonotype was seen at least ten times. This chain connects TRBV7-6 to TRBJ2-7; TRBD1 matches at 9 bases. Germline lookup yields CDR1 SGHVS and CDR2 FNYEAQ. This CDR3 region has 16 residues. V shed 2 bases and J 2 bases; nucleotides not matched to a gene: 7. CDR3 region: CASSLISGTGTYEQYF. The CDR3 DNA follows: TGTGCCAGCAGCTTAATTTCCGGGACAGGGACCTACGAGCAGTACTTC.

The sample holds a few counts of this clonotype. The gene calls are TRBV24-1 and TRBJ2-1; a weak D match, TRBD1 (5 bases). The V end lost 4 bases, the J end lost 8 bases, and 11 bases lay between the germline ends. There are 13 residues in the CDR3. Per the germline V gene, CDR1 is KGHDR and CDR2 is SFDVKD. The CDR3 spells CATSDPQVYEQFF. The CDR3 nucleotides read TGTGCCACCAGTGACCCACAGGTGTATGAGCAGTTCTTC.

This clonotype is medium-sized in the sample. The gene calls are TRBV19 and TRBJ1-4; a possible D gene is TRBD1 (6 bases). The germline V gene has CDR1 LNHDA and CDR2 SQIVND (reference sequence). The CDR3 is made up of 15 amino acids. Deletions cut 5 bases from V and 4 bases from J, with 14 bases between. CDR3 sequence: CASSLTGTRNEKLFF. DNA of the CDR3: TGTGCCAGTAGTCTGACCGGGACACGTAATGAAAAACTGTTTTTT.